This T cell receptor (beta chain) derives from a study of blood T cell repertoires in COVID-19. Looking at the study overall: Collection of acute and convalescent COVID-19 samples took place in the United States, Italy and Spain. From T cells, B-cell-depleted T cells, or PBMCs came the material, which was cDNA or gDNA.

Participant age was roughly 18 to 95 years, and participants resided in about two dozen US areas. Participants reported their clinical history, and cohort assignment relied on those reports. The CDR3 length is 11 residues. V was shortened by 2 bases and J by 6 bases, with 7 bases between the two germline ends. Germline CDR1 is DFQATT and CDR2 is SNEGSKA (reference sequence). The assay was immunoSEQ multiplex PCR, and TCRdb's table has in-frame clones only and misses some. Of about 220,000 clones listed, 90% are singletons. The TCR originated in a man aged 30 to 39 who had been exposed to COVID-19. The sequencing sample was made of PBMCs or T cells enriched from blood (not recorded which). This rearrangement joins TRBV20-1 to TRBJ1-1; D ambiguous. DNA of the CDR3: TGCAGTGCTAGAATGAGCGCTGAAGCTTTCTTT. Residues: CSARMSAEAFF.